Listed below are T cell receptor beta chains from one sample, sequenced in a study of T cells in Graves' hyperthyroidism and ophthalmopathy. TCRdb passed the multiplex PCR reads through MiXCR, listing each CDR3 protein once. The sample holds about 510,000 distinct CDR3 sequences, 40% to 50% seen once. Sequencing was performed on peripheral blood or thyroid tissue (not recorded which). The receptor source for this set is an adult woman with Graves' disease, either hyperthyroidism or ophthalmopathy (not recorded which). Both conserved end residues are part of each CDR3. D genes are given only for firm matches. A row's size may be missing; if present it is once, few, many or a size class.

clone size	J gene	D gene	V gene	CDR3 length	CDR3 protein	CDR3 DNA
.	TRBJ2-1	TRBD2	TRBV7-9	14	CASLGAGGTGEQFF	TGTGCCAGCCTCGGTGCGGGAGGGACGGGTGAGCAGTTCTTC
.	TRBJ2-5	.	TRBV2	15	CASSEPQGVAETQYF	TGTGCCAGCAGTGAACCCCAGGGTGTAGCAGAGACCCAGTACTTC
.	TRBJ2-7	.	TRBV20-1	13	CSASAVTTGEQYF	TGCAGTGCTAGCGCGGTGACTACGGGTGAGCAGTACTTC
.	TRBJ1-2	.	TRBV15	13	CATSRERFSGNTF	TGTGCCACCAGCAGAGAGAGGTTCTCTGGAAACACCTTC
many	TRBJ2-6	.	TRBV25-1	14	CASSRTTGANVLTF	TGTGCCAGCAGCAGGACGACTGGGGCCAACGTCCTGACTTTC
.	TRBJ2-7	TRBD2	TRBV20-1	12	CSASGRAREQYF	TGCAGTGCTAGCGGGAGGGCACGGGAGCAGTACTTC
few	TRBJ2-2	.	TRBV10-3	13	CATKRDNTGELFF	TGTGCCACGAAAAGGGACAACACCGGGGAGCTGTTTTTT
few	TRBJ2-1	.	TRBV2	13	CASRTVGDNEQFF	TGTGCCAGCAGGACAGTAGGAGACAATGAGCAGTTCTTC
.	TRBJ1-2	TRBD1	TRBV5-6	14	CASSQDRDRYGYTF	TGTGCCAGCAGCCAGGACAGGGATCGGTATGGCTACACCTTC
.	TRBJ1-2	.	TRBV12-3/TRBV12-4	13	CASSRRRGEGYTF	TGTGCCAGCAGCCGCCGGCGGGGTGAAGGCTACACCTTC
.	TRBJ1-2	.	TRBV7-2	16	CASSLAFRTANDGYTF	TGTGCCAGCAGCTTAGCGTTTAGGACGGCGAACGACGGCTACACCTTC
few	TRBJ1-1	.	TRBV2	15	CASSEARRGGTEAFF	TGTGCCAGCAGTGAAGCGCGCAGGGGAGGCACTGAAGCTTTCTTT
.	TRBJ1-2	.	TRBV20-1	12	CSAVGGLGGYTF	TGCAGTGCTGTCGGGGGGCTGGGGGGCTACACCTTC
once	TRBJ2-5	.	TRBV20-1	12	CSAFGSQETRYF	TGCAGTGCTTTTGGCAGCCAAGAGACCCGGTACTTC
.	TRBJ1-5	.	TRBV7-2	11	CANSYDRSQHF	TGTGCCAACAGCTATGACCGCTCGCAGCATTTT
.	TRBJ1-6	.	TRBV7-8	15	CASSQVGVYNSPLHF	TGCGCCAGCAGCCAAGTTGGAGTCTATAATTCACCCCTCCACTTT
few	TRBJ2-7	.	TRBV28	14	CASSFGTQSYEQYF	TGTGCCAGCAGCTTTGGGACACAATCCTACGAGCAGTACTTC
.	TRBJ1-5	.	TRBV20-1	14	CSARDRYRVETQHF	TGCAGTGCTAGAGATCGGTACAGGGTGGAGACCCAGCATTTT
many	TRBJ1-5	TRBD1	TRBV20-1	14	CSATTGAFGQPQHF	TGCAGTGCTACCACAGGGGCGTTCGGGCAGCCCCAGCATTTT
.	TRBJ2-7	TRBD1	TRBV29-1	14	CSVLPGTGHDEQYF	TGCAGCGTCCTCCCCGGGACAGGCCATGACGAGCAGTACTTC
.	TRBJ1-1	.	TRBV2	13	CATKQGQNTEAFF	TGTGCCACAAAACAGGGACAGAACACTGAAGCTTTCTTT
many	TRBJ1-2	TRBD1	TRBV25-1	15	CASSEFGRGRYGYTF	TGTGCCAGCAGTGAATTTGGCAGGGGGCGTTATGGCTACACCTTC
many	TRBJ2-7	.	TRBV7-9	9	CAKYYEQYF	TGTGCCAAATACTACGAGCAGTACTTC
many	TRBJ1-4	TRBD1	TRBV6-5	12	CASSGQGGKLFF	TGTGCCAGCAGTGGACAGGGGGGAAAACTGTTTTTT
.	TRBJ1-5	.	TRBV19	15	CASSISFTGGRPQHF	TGTGCCAGTAGTATATCCTTCACAGGTGGACGGCCCCAGCATTTT
.	TRBJ1-6	.	TRBV12-3/TRBV12-4	15	CASSNSGVGNSPLHF	TGTGCCAGCAGCAACTCGGGGGTTGGGAATTCACCCCTCCACTTT
.	TRBJ2-2	.	TRBV19	14	CASSHRTNTGELFF	TGTGCCAGTAGCCACAGAACGAACACCGGGGAGCTGTTTTTT
.	TRBJ1-2	TRBD1	TRBV5-1	13	CASSGGTVYGYTF	TGCGCCAGCAGCGGCGGGACAGTCTATGGCTACACCTTC
many	TRBJ2-7	.	TRBV20-1	13	CSASLDVSYEQYF	TGCAGTGCTAGCTTGGACGTCTCCTACGAGCAGTACTTC
.	TRBJ2-2	TRBD1	TRBV24-1	13	CATGDRGGGELFF	TGTGCCACCGGGGACAGGGGAGGCGGGGAGCTGTTTTTT
.	TRBJ1-3	TRBD1	TRBV10-3	16	CAISEGTGDSGNTIYF	TGTGCCATCAGTGAAGGGACAGGGGACTCTGGAAACACCATATATTTT
many	TRBJ2-2	TRBD2	TRBV19	14	CASSITGGAGELFF	TGTGCCAGTAGTATCACGGGGGGGGCCGGGGAGCTGTTTTTT
.	TRBJ2-1	TRBD1	TRBV2	15	CASRGGTGGTDEQFF	TGTGCCAGCAGAGGGGGGACAGGGGGAACCGATGAGCAGTTCTTC
.	TRBJ2-5	.	TRBV10-3	18	CAISAFNENVGGEGTQYF	TGTGCCATCAGTGCCTTTAACGAGAACGTCGGAGGAGAAGGGACCCAGTACTTC
.	TRBJ2-6	.	TRBV7-2	14	CVSSPVSGANVLTF	TGTGTCAGCAGCCCAGTCTCTGGGGCCAACGTCCTGACTTTC
.	TRBJ1-5	.	TRBV7-2	15	CASSLTWRVYETQHF	TGTGCCAGCAGCTTAACCTGGCGGGTATACGAGACCCAGCATTTT
many	TRBJ1-4	.	TRBV11-2	12	CASSLEGSKLFF	TGTGCCAGCAGCTTAGAGGGTAGCAAACTGTTTTTT
many	TRBJ1-1	TRBD1	TRBV7-9	12	CASSRTGAEAFF	TGTGCCAGCAGCCGTACAGGGGCTGAAGCTTTCTTT
.	TRBJ2-5	TRBD1	TRBV20-1	14	CSAARDRGQETQYF	TGCAGTGCGGCCCGGGACAGGGGGCAGGAGACCCAGTACTTC
few	TRBJ1-1	.	TRBV5-1	10	CASSLGEAFF	TGTGCCAGCAGTCTTGGTGAAGCTTTCTTT
.	TRBJ2-5	.	TRBV14	15	CASSSGTRTGETQYF	TGTGCCAGCAGTTCCGGGACAAGAACCGGGGAGACCCAGTACTTC
many	TRBJ2-2	.	TRBV10-3	17	CAIGIQSRLAATGELFF	TGTGCCATCGGAATTCAATCCCGCCTAGCTGCCACCGGGGAGCTGTTTTTT
few	TRBJ2-7	.	TRBV10-3	13	CAIQITDRGEQYF	TGTGCCATCCAAATAACAGACAGAGGGGAGCAGTACTTC
many	TRBJ1-1	.	TRBV15	18	CATSTRAPPRSMNTEAFF	TGTGCCACCAGCACCAGGGCCCCCCCACGGAGCATGAACACTGAAGCTTTCTTT
many	TRBJ1-1	TRBD1	TRBV20-1	13	CSAGRGPNTEAFF	TGCAGTGCTGGCAGGGGGCCGAACACTGAAGCTTTCTTT